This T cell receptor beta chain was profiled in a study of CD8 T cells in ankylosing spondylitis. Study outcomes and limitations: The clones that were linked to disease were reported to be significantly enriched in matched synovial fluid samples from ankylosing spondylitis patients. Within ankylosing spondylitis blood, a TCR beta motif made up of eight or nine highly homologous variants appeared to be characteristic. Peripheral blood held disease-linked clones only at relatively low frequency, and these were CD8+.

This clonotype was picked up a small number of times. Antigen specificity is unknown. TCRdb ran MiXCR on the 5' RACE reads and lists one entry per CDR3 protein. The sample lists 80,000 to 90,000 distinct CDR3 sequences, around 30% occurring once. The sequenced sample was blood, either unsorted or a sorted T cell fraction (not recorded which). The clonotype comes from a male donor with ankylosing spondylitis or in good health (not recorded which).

CDR3: CASSLDGTRGGGTF. The CDR3 nucleotides read TGTGCCAGCAGCTTAGATGGGACCAGGGGCGGGGGAACCTTC. V gene TRBV7-2 combines with J gene TRBJ1-2; weak D call: TRBD1 (6 bases). V was clipped by 1 base and J by 14 bases, with 20 bases between them. The CDR3 loop spans 14 amino acids. CDR1 SGHTA and CDR2 FQGNSA come from the germline V gene.